These T cell receptor beta chains were read from a single sample in a study of OX40 agonist ivuxolimab in advanced cancers. This table comes from immunoSEQ multiplex PCR, and its TCRdb copy is limited to in-frame clones, with some not included. The sample has tens of thousands of clones, approximately 86% seen once; the top ten hold around 18%. Sequences were derived from CD4+ or CD8+ T cells sorted from blood, sampled in a trial of the OX40 agonist ivuxolimab. The receptors originated from an adult with an advanced solid tumor such as melanoma, head and neck, liver or kidney cancer. The CDR3 runs from the conserved cysteine through the conserved F or W. D genes are given only for firm matches. Not every row has a clone size; where given, it reads once, few, many or a size class.

v_call	j_call	d_call	clone_size	cdr3_nt	cdr3_aa
TRBV4-1	TRBJ2-7	-	-	TGCGCCAGCAGCCCCCTGACTCAGGGCTCCTACGAGCAGTACTTC	CASSPLTQGSYEQYF
TRBV6-5	TRBJ2-1	TRBD2	-	TGTGCCAGCAGTTTGAGCGGGACCAACAATGAGCAGTTCTTC	CASSLSGTNNEQFF
TRBV10-2	TRBJ1-1	-	few	TGCGCCAGCAGTGAGTCTGGTCTAGGGTCCACTGAAGCTTTCTTT	CASSESGLGSTEAFF
TRBV28	TRBJ2-7	-	few	TGTGCCAGCAGGCGACCTCCGGGACCCCACGAGCAGTACTTC	CASRRPPGPHEQYF
TRBV4-2	TRBJ2-4	TRBD2	-	TGTGCCAGCAGCCCCCGGACTAGCGGGAATTTTGGAGCCAAAAACATTCAGTACTTC	CASSPRTSGNFGAKNIQYF
TRBV6-1	TRBJ2-3	TRBD2	once	TGTGCCAGCACCGGACTAGTTTCCGATACGCAGTATTTT	CASTGLVSDTQYF
TRBV11-3	TRBJ2-7	TRBD2	-	TGTGCCAGCAGCTTAGTGCTAGCGGGAGTTCGAGAGCAGTACTTC	CASSLVLAGVREQYF
TRBV7-9	TRBJ2-3	-	once	TGTGCCAGCAGCTACGGTTATACGCAGTATTTT	CASSYGYTQYF
TRBV14	TRBJ1-2	-	-	TGTGCCAGCAGCCAAGCGAACTGGTATGGCTACACCTTC	CASSQANWYGYTF
TRBV4-1	TRBJ1-2	-	-	TGCGCCAGCAGCCAAGATGCGGTCTATGGCTACACCTTC	CASSQDAVYGYTF
TRBV11-2	TRBJ2-1	TRBD2	-	TGTGCCAGCAGCCCTAGCGGTCACTCCTACAATGAGCAGTTCTTC	CASSPSGHSYNEQFF
TRBV6-5	TRBJ1-2	-	once	TGTGCCAGCAGCATAGGGGTCAGCTATGGCTACACCTTC	CASSIGVSYGYTF
TRBV27	TRBJ1-5	-	-	TGTGCCAGCAGCCCCCAGGGCGGTTATCAGCCCCAGCATTTT	CASSPQGGYQPQHF
TRBV28	TRBJ2-2	-	few	TGTGCCAGCGGACCAATGACGTTCAACACCGGGGAGCTGTTTTTT	CASGPMTFNTGELFF
TRBV7-6	TRBJ1-3	-	-	TGTGCCAGCAGCCTGTGGGGGGGCTTCGACACCATATATTTT	CASSLWGGFDTIYF
TRBV9	TRBJ1-2	-	-	TGTGCCAGTTCCGGCTTGTATGGCTACACCTTC	CASSGLYGYTF
TRBV11-2	TRBJ2-1	TRBD2	once	TGTGCCAGCAGCGCTAGCGGGAACCGCAATGAGCAGTTCTTC	CASSASGNRNEQFF
TRBV5-1	TRBJ2-2	-	-	TGCGCCAGCAGCTATTGGACCGGAGACACCGGGGAGCTGTTTTTT	CASSYWTGDTGELFF
TRBV11-2	TRBJ1-1	-	-	TGTGCCAGCAGCTTAGAGTGGGGGCTGGGGACTGAAGCTTTCTTT	CASSLEWGLGTEAFF
TRBV4-3	TRBJ2-3	-	-	TGCGCCAGCAGCCAAGATGTGTGGCAGACCACAGATACGCAGTATTTT	CASSQDVWQTTDTQYF
TRBV10-2	TRBJ2-7	-	-	TGCGCCAGCAGCGACCTTGTAGAGCAGTACTTC	CASSDLVEQYF
TRBV6-1	TRBJ2-3	-	few	TGTGCCAGCAGTGAATTCATGGGGGGCGCGAGCACAGATACGCAGTATTTT	CASSEFMGGASTDTQYF
TRBV7-9	TRBJ1-1	-	medium-sized	TGTGCCAGCAGCTTAGTCCCGGTCACTGAAGCTTTCTTT	CASSLVPVTEAFF
TRBV5-6	TRBJ2-3	TRBD2	-	TGTGCCAGCAGCTCGGCCGGGACTAGCGGCACAGATACGCAGTATTTT	CASSSAGTSGTDTQYF
TRBV5-6	TRBJ2-7	-	-	TGTGCCAGCAGCTTGCGACAGACCTACGAGCAGTACTTC	CASSLRQTYEQYF
TRBV11-3	TRBJ2-3	TRBD2	once	TGTGCCAGCAGCTCCCTTGGACTAGCGGGAGGGCGTTCAGATACGCAGTATTTT	CASSSLGLAGGRSDTQYF
TRBV11-3	TRBJ2-2	-	-	TGTGCCAGCAGCTTGCGGCGGTTAAGGGAGCTGTTTTTT	CASSLRRLRELFF
TRBV7-8	TRBJ1-3	-	-	TGTGCCAGCAGCTTAGCGCCGGACAGCTCTGGAAACACCATATATTTT	CASSLAPDSSGNTIYF
TRBV4-1	TRBJ1-5	-	-	TGCGCCAGCAGCCGAGGACAGTTTAATCAGCCCCAGCATTTT	CASSRGQFNQPQHF
TRBV7-8	TRBJ2-7	-	-	TGTGCCAGCAGCTCGGACACCTACGAGCAGTACTTC	CASSSDTYEQYF
TRBV15	TRBJ2-1	-	-	TGTGCCACCAGCAGACCCTGGGCGATACCGTACAATGAGCAGTTCTTC	CATSRPWAIPYNEQFF
TRBV27	TRBJ2-1	-	-	TGTGCCAGCTCAACTGCAGGACAGTACAATGAGCAGTTCTTC	CASSTAGQYNEQFF
TRBV27	TRBJ2-1	-	-	TGTGCCAGCAGCTTAGGGGAAAGTGAGCAGTTCTTC	CASSLGESEQFF
TRBV7-3	TRBJ2-2	TRBD2	-	TGTGCCACAGCGGGGAGTAACACCGGGGAGCTGTTTTTT	CATAGSNTGELFF
TRBV5-6	TRBJ1-5	TRBD1	-	TGTGCCAGCAGCTTTGGGACAGGGGTTAGTCAGCCCCAGCATTTT	CASSFGTGVSQPQHF
TRBV19	TRBJ1-5	TRBD1	-	TGTGCCAGTAGTATTCGGACAGGGTATGATCAGCCCCAGCATTTT	CASSIRTGYDQPQHF
TRBV5-5	TRBJ2-6	-	-	TGTGCCAGCAGGGCCTGGCAGCAGGATCTCTCTGGGGCCAACGTCCTGACTTTC	CASRAWQQDLSGANVLTF
TRBV5-1	TRBJ2-1	TRBD2	-	TGCGCCAGCAGCCCGGGACTAGCGGGGGGCAATGAGCAGTTCTTC	CASSPGLAGGNEQFF
TRBV28	TRBJ2-5	TRBD2	-	TGTGCCAGCAGTTTCTTGGTAGCGGGAGAGGGAGAGACCCAGTACTTC	CASSFLVAGEGETQYF
TRBV27	TRBJ2-1	-	-	TGTGCCAGCCCGAAGTATACCTACAATGAGCAGTTCTTC	CASPKYTYNEQFF
TRBV19	TRBJ1-2	TRBD1	-	TGTGCCAGTTCGGCAGGGGGCTATGGCTACACCTTC	CASSAGGYGYTF
TRBV28	TRBJ2-7	TRBD2	-	TGTGCCAGCAGTCCGACTAGCGGGAGATCCTACGAGCAGTACTTC	CASSPTSGRSYEQYF
TRBV4-2	TRBJ2-2	-	-	TGTGCCAGCAGCCAAGGTTTATACACCGGGGAGCTGTTTTTT	CASSQGLYTGELFF
TRBV5-1	TRBJ2-7	TRBD2	-	TGCGCCAGCGGGGGTCTAGCGGACTCCTACGAGCAGTACTTC	CASGGLADSYEQYF
TRBV9	TRBJ2-1	TRBD1	-	TGTGCCAGCAGCGTAGTGACAGGGGTCTACAATGAGCAGTTCTTC	CASSVVTGVYNEQFF
TRBV6-1	TRBJ2-1	-	-	TGTGCCAGCACACGGGAGTACAATGAGCAGTTCTTC	CASTREYNEQFF
TRBV10-1	TRBJ2-3	TRBD2	once	TGCGCCAGCAGTGAGAACAGCGGGAGGGATCGCGATACGCAGTATTTT	CASSENSGRDRDTQYF
TRBV19	TRBJ2-7	-	large	TGTGCCAGTAGTCCCACCACGCGGCAGTACTTC	CASSPTTRQYF
TRBV4-1	TRBJ2-3	TRBD2	-	TGCGCCAGCACCCGAACCCTTGGCGGGGGGAACACAGATACGCAGTATTTT	CASTRTLGGGNTDTQYF